One TCR beta chain is described in this entry. The data are from a study of blood T cell repertoires in COVID-19. Study-wide context: Nucleic acid was either cDNA or gDNA, and it came from T cells, B-cell-depleted T cells, or PBMCs.

Germline V gene lookup returns CDR1 SEHNR and CDR2 FQNEAQ (reference sequence). This CDR3 is 14 amino acids long. The trim removed 4 bases at V and 6 bases at J, leaving 7 bases unmatched. Per the authors' pipeline: Scientists estimated how many nucleated cells there were by amplifying reference gene primers. Only in-frame clones appear in the TCRdb table, and some are missing; sequencing was by immunoSEQ multiplex PCR. From that table come the V and J calls and clone size; the DNA was used to work out D and trimming. The table has some 110,000 clones, around 87% seen once. This rearrangement joins TRBV7-9 to TRBJ2-3, with TRBD1 matching 7 bases. The TCR sequence derives from a man aged 45-65 years with acute or convalescent COVID-19. The source material was peripheral blood. CDR3 protein: CASSSTGALDTQYF. CDR3 coding DNA: TGTGCCAGCAGCTCCACAGGGGCACTCGATACGCAGTATTTT.